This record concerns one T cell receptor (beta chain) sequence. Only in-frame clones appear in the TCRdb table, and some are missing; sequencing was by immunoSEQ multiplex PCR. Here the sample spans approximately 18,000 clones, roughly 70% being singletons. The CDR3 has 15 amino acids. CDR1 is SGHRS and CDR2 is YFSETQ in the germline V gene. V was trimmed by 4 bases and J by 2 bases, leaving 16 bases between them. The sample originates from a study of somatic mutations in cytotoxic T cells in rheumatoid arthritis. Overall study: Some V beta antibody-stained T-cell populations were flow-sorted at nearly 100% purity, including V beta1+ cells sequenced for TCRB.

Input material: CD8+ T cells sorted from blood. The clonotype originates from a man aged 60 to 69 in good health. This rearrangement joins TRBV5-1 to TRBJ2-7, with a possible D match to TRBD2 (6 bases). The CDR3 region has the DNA TGCGCCAGCAGCCCCGGGGGACGGGACCCCTACGAGCAGTACTTC. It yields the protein CASSPGGRDPYEQYF.